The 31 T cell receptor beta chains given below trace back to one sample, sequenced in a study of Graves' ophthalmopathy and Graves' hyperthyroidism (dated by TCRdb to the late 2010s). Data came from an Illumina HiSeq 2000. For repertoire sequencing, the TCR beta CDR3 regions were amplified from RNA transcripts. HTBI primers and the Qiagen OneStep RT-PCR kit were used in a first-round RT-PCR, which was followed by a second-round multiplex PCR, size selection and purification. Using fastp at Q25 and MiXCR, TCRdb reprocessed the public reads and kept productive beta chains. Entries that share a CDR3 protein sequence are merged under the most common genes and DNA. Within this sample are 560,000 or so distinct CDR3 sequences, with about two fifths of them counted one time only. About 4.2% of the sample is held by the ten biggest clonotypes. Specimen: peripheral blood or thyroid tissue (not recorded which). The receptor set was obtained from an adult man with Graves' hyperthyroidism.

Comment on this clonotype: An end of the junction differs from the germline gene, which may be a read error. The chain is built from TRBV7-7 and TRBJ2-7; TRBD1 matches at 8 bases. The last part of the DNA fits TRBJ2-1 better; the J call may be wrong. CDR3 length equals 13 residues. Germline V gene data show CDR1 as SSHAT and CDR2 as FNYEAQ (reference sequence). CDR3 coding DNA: TGTGCTAGCAGCGCCGGACAGGGCTATGAGCAGTTCTTC. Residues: CASSAGQGYEQFF.

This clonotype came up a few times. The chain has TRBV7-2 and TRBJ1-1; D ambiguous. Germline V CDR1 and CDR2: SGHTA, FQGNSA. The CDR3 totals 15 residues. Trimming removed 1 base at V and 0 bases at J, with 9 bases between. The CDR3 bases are TGTGCCAGCAGCTTAGAGGCGGGCATGAACACTGAAGCTTTCTTT. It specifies CASSLEAGMNTEAFF.

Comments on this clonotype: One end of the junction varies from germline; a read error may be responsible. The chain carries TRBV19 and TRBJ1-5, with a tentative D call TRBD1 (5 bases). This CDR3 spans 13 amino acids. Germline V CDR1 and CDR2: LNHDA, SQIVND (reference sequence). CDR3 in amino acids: CASSIPPLGPQRF. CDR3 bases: TGTGCCAGTAGTATCCCTCCTTTGGGGCCCCAGCGTTTT.

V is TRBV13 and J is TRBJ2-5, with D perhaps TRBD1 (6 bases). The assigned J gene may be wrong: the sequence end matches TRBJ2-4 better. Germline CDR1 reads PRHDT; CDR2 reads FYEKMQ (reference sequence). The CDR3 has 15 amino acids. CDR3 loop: CASSLEGQNSNIQYF. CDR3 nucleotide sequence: TGTGCCAGCAGCTTAGAAGGACAGAATTCAAACATTCAGTACTTC.

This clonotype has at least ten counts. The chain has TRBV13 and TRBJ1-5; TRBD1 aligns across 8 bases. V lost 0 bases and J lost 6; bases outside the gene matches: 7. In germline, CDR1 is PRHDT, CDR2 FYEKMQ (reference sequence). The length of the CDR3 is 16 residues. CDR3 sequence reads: CASSLGLSGGGQPQHF. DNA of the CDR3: TGTGCCAGCAGCTTAGGCCTGTCAGGGGGCGGTCAGCCCCAGCATTTT.

The CDR3 protein is CSVVGRAFDTEAFF. The CDR3 nucleotides read TGCAGCGTTGTTGGGAGGGCCTTCGACACTGAAGCTTTCTTT. The chain is built from TRBV29-1 and TRBJ1-1; no clear D. Trimming cost V 4 bases and J 3 bases, with 15 bases left between them. The germline gives CDR1 SQVTM, CDR2 ANQGSEA. The length of the CDR3 is 14 residues.

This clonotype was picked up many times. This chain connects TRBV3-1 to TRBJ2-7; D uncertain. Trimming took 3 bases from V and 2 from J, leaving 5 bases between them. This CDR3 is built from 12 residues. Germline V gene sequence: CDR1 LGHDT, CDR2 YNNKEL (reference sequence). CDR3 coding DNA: TGTGCCAGCAGCCATTTAACCTACGAGCAGTACTTC. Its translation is CASSHLTYEQYF.

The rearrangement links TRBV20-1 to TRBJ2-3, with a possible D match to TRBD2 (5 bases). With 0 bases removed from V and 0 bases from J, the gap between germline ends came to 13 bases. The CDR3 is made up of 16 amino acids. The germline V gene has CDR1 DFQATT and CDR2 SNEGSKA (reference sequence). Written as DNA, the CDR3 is TGCAGTGCTAGAGATATTGACGGGGAGAGCACAGATACGCAGTATTTT. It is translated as CSARDIDGESTDTQYF.

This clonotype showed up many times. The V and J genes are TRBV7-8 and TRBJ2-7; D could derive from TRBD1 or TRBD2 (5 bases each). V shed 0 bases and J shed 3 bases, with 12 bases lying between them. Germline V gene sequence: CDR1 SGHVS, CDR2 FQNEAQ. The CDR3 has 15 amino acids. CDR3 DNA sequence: TGTGCCAGCAGCTTAGCCGGGGCTCTAAACTACGAGCAGTACTTC. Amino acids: CASSLAGALNYEQYF.

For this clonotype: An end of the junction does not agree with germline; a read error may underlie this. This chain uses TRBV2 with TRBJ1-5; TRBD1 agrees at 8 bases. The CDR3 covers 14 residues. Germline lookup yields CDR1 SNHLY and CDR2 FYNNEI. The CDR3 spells CASNEGTGYQPQHF. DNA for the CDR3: TGTGCCAGCAATGAAGGGACAGGCTATCAGCCCCAGCATTTT.

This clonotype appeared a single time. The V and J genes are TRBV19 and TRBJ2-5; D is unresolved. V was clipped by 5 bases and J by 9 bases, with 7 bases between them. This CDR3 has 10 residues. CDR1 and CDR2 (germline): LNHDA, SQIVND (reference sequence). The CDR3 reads CASSPTPQYF. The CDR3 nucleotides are TGTGCCAGTAGTCCGACGCCCCAGTACTTC.

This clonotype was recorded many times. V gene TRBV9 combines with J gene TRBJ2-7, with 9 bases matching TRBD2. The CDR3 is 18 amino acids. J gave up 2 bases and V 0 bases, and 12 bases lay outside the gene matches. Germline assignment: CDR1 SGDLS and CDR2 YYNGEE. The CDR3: CASSVGHSPGLAPYEQYF. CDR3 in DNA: TGTGCCAGCAGCGTAGGGCACTCCCCGGGACTAGCACCCTACGAGCAGTACTTC. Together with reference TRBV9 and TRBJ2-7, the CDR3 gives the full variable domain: DSGVTQTPKHLITATGQRVTLRCSPRSGDLSVYWYQQSLDQGLQFLIQYYNGEERAKGNILERFSAQQFPDLHSELNLSSLELGDSALYFCASSVGHSPGLAPYEQYFGPGTRLTVT.

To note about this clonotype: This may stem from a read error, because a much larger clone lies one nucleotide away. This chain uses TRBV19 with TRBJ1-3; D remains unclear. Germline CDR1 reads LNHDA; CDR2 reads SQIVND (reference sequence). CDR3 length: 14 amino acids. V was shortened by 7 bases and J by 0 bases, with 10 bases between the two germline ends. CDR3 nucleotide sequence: TGTGCCAGTAATGATCTCGACTCTGGAAACACCATATATTTT. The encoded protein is CASNDLDSGNTIYF.

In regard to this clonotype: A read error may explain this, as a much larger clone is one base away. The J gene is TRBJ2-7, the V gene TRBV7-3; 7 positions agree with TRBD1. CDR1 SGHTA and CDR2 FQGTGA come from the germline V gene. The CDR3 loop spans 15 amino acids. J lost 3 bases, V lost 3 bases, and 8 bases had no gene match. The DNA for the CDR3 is TGTGCCAGCAGCTTGCTGCTGCCAGGGGGCTACGAGCAGTACTTC. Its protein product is CASSLLLPGGYEQYF. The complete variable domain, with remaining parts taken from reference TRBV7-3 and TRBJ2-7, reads GAGVSQTPSNKVTEKGKYVELRCDPISGHTALYWYRQSLGQGPEFLIYFQGTGAADDSGLPNDRFFAVRPEGSVSTLKIQRTERGDSAVYLCASSLLLPGGYEQYFGPGTRLTVT.

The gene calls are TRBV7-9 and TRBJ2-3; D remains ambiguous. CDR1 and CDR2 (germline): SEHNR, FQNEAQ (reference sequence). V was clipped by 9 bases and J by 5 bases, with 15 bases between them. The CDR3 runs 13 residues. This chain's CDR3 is CASSNRAGDTQYF. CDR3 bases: TGTGCCAGTAGTAACCGGGCTGGAGATACGCAGTATTTT.

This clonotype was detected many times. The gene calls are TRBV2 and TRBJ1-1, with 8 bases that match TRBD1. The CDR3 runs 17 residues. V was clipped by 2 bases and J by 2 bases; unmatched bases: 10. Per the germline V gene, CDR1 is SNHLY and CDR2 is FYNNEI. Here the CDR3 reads CASSERTGRVINTEAFF. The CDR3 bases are TGTGCCAGCAGTGAACGGACAGGGCGTGTGATCAACACTGAAGCTTTCTTT.

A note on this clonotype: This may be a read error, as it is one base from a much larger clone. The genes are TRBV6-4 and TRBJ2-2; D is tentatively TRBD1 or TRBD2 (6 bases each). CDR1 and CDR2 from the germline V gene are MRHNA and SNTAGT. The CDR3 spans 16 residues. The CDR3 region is CASSVRFSGDTEELFF. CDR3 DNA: TGTGCCAGCAGCGTGCGGTTTTCGGGGGACACCGAGGAGCTGTTTTTT.

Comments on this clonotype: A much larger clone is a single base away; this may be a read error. The CDR3 DNA reads as TGTGCCAGCAGCCAGGGACTAGCGGGGAACGAGCGGTACTTC. Its protein is CASSQGLAGNERYF. The V and J genes are TRBV7-9 and TRBJ2-7; TRBD2 matches 13 bases. The CDR3 length is 14 residues. The germline gives CDR1 SEHNR, CDR2 FQNEAQ (reference sequence). Full variable domain (missing parts from reference TRBV7-9 and TRBJ2-7): DTGVSQNPRHKITKRGQNVTFRCDPISEHNRLYWYRQTLGQGPEFLTYFQNEAQLEKSRLLSDRFSAERPKGSFSTLEIQRTEQGDSAMYLCASSQGLAGNERYFGPGTRLTVT.

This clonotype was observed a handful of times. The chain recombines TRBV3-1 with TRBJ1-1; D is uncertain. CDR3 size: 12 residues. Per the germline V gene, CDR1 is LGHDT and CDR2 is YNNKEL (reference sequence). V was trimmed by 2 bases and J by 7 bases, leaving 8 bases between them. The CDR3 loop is CASSQTGNEAFF. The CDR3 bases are TGTGCCAGCAGCCAAACTGGTAATGAAGCTTTCTTT.

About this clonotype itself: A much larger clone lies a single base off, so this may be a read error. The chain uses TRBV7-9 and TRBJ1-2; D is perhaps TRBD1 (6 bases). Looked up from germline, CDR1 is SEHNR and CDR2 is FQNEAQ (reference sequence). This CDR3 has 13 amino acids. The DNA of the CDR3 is TGTGTCAGCAGCTTAGCGGCAGGGGATGGCTACACCTTC. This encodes CVSSLAAGDGYTF. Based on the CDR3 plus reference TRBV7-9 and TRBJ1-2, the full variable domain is DTGVSQNPRHKITKRGQNVTFRCDPISEHNRLYWYRQTLGQGPEFLTYFQNEAQLEKSRLLSDRFSAERPKGSFSTLEIQRTEQGDSAMYLCVSSLAAGDGYTFGSGTRLTVV.

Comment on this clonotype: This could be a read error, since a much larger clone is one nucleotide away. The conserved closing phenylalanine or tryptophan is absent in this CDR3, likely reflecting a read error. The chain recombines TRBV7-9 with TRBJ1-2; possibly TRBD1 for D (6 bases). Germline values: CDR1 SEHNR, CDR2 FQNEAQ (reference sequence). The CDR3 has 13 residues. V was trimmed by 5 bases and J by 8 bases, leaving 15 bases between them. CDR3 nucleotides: TGTGCCAGCAGCCAAGTGGGGGGGGCCGGCTACACCCTC. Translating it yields CASSQVGGAGYTL.

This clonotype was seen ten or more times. CDR3 region: CASSLGGGPSYEQYF. CDR3 coding DNA: TGTGCCAGCAGTTTAGGCGGGGGCCCATCCTACGAGCAGTACTTC. The J gene is TRBJ2-7, the V gene TRBV28, with D possibly matching TRBD2 (7 bases). This CDR3 is built from 15 residues. V lost 2 bases and J lost 1, with 12 bases in between. CDR1 and CDR2 (germline): MDHEN, SYDVKM.

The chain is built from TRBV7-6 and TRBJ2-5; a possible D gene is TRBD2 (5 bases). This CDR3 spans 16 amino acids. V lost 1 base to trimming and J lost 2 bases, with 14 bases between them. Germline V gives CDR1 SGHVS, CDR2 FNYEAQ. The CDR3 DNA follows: TGTGCCAGCAGCTTAGATAGGCGTGGCGGGCAAGAGACCCAGTACTTC. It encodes CASSLDRRGGQETQYF.

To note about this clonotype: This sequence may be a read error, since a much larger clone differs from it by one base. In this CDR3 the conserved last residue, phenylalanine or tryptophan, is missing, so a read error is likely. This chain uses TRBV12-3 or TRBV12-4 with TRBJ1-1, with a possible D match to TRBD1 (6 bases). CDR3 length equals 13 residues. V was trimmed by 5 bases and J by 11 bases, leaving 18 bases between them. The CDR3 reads CASSPSGGRGAFL. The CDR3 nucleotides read TGTGCCAGCAGTCCGTCAGGTGGAAGGGGGGCTTTCCTT.

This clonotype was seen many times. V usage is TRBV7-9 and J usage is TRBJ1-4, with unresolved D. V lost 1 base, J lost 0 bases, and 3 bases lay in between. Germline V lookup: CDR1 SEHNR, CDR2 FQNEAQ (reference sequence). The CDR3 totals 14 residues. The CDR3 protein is CASSLEATNEKLFF. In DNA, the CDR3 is TGTGCCAGCAGCTTAGAAGCAACTAATGAAAAACTGTTTTTT.

DNA of the CDR3: TGTGCCAGCGGGAACGGGTTCTCTGGAAACACCATATATTTT. It codes for CASGNGFSGNTIYF. J is TRBJ1-3 and V is TRBV7-8, with unresolved D. The V gene lost 8 bases and the J gene lost 0 bases, with 11 bases spanning the gap. The CDR3 loop spans 14 amino acids. The germline CDR1 and CDR2 sequences are SGHVS and FQNEAQ.

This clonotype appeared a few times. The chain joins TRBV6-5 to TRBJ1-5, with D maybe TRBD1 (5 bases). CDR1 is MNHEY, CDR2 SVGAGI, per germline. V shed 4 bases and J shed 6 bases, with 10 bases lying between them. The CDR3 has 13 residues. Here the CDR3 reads CASSSPGGQPQHF. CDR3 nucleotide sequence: TGTGCCAGCAGTTCCCCGGGGGGTCAGCCCCAGCATTTT.

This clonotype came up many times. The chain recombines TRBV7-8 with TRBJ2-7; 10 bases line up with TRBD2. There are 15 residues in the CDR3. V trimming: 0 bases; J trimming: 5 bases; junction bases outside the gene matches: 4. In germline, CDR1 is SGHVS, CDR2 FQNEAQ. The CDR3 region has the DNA TGTGCCAGCAGCTTAGCCCTAGCGGGAGTAAACGAGCAGTACTTC. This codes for CASSLALAGVNEQYF.

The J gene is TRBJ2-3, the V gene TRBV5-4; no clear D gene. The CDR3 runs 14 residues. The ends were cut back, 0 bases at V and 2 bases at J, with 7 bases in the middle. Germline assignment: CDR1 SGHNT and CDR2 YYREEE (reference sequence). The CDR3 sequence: CASSLELPTDTQYF. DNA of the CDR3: TGTGCCAGCAGCTTGGAGCTCCCCACAGATACGCAGTATTTT.

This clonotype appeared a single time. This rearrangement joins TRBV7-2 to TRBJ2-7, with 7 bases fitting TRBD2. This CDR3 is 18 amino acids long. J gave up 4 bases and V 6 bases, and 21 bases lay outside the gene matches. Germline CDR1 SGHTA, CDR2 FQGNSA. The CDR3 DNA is TGTGCCAGCAGTTATGGAGCGCCCTTTGGGGGGGTTTTGTACGAGCAGTACTTC. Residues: CASSYGAPFGGVLYEQYF.

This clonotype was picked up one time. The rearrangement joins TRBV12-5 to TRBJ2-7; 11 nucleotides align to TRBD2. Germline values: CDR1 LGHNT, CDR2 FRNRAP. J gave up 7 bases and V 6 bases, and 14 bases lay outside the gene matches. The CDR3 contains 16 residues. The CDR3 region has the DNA TGTGCTAGTGGCCTAGCGGGAGGAGCGGGCACCGGGGAGCAGTACTTC. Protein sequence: CASGLAGGAGTGEQYF.